The sequence of this T cell receptor (beta chain) was determined in a study of neoadjuvant anti-PD-1 for oral cavity cancer. Study overall: Around day 43, patients without progression received a fourth nivolumab dose before surgery.

Sequenced by immunoSEQ multiplex PCR; TCRdb stores in-frame clones only, minus some. The sample records around 11,000 clones, approximately 52% being singletons. Germline lookup yields CDR1 MNHEY and CDR2 SVGAGI. This CDR3 comprises 15 residues. Trimming stripped 0 bases from V and 4 bases from J, with 9 bases between. The clonotype comes from a person aged 35 to 85 with oral cavity squamous cell carcinoma. J is TRBJ2-2 and V is TRBV6-5; possibly TRBD1 or TRBD2 for D (5 bases each). The material sequenced was tumor tissue, taken before nivolumab (anti-PD-1) treatment. The CDR3 DNA sequence: TGTGCCAGCAGTTACTCGAGGGGAGTCACCGGGGAGCTGTTTTTT. Residues: CASSYSRGVTGELFF.